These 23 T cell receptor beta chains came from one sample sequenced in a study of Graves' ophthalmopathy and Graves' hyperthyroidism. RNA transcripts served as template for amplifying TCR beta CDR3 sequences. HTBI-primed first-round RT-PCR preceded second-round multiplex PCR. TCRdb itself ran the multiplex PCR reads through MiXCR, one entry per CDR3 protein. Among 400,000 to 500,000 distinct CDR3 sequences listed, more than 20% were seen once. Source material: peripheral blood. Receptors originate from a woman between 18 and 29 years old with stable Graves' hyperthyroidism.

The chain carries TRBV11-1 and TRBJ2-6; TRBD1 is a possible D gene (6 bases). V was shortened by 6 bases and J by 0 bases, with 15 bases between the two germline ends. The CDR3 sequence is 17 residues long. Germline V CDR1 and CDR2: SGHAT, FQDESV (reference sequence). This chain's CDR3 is CASSRTGKFSGANVLTF. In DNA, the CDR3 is TGTGCCAGCAGTCGAACAGGGAAATTCTCTGGGGCCAACGTCCTGACTTTC.

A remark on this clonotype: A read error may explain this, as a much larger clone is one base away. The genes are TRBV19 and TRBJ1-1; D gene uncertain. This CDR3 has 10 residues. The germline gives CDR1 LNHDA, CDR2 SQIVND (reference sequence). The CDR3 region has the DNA TGTGCCAGCAGTGATACTGAATCTTTCTTT. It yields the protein CASSDTESFF. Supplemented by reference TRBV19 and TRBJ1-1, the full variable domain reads DGGITQSPKYLFRKEGQNVTLSCEQNLNHDAMYWYRQDPGQGLRLIYYSQIVNDFQKGDIAEGYSVSREKKESFPLTVTSAQKNPTAFYLCASSDTESFFGQGTRLTVV.

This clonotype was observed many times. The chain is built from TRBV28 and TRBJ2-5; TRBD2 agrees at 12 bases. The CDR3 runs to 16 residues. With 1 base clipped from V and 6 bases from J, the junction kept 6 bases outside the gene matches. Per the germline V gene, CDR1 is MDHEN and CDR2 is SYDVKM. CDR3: CASSLFGTSGSQTQYF. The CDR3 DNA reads TGTGCCAGCAGTTTATTCGGGACTAGCGGGTCACAGACCCAGTACTTC.

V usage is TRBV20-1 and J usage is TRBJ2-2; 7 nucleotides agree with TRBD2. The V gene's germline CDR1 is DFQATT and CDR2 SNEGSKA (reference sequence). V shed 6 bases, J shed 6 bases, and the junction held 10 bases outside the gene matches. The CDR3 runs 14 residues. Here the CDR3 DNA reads TGCAGTGCCACCCGACCCGCGGGGGCCGGGGAGCTGTTTTTT. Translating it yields CSATRPAGAGELFF.

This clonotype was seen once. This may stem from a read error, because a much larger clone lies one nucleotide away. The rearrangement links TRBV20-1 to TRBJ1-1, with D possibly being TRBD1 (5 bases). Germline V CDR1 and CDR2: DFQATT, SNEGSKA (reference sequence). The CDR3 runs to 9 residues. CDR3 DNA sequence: TGCAGTTCTAGTGGGGGAGCTTTCTTT. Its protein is CSSSGGAFF.

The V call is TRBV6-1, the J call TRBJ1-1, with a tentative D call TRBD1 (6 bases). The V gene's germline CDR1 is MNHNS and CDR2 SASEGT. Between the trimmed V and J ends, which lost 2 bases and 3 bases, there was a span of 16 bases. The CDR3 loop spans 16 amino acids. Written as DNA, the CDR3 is TGTGCCAGCAGTGAAAGGATCGGCCCAGGGGACACTGAAGCTTTCTTT. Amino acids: CASSERIGPGDTEAFF.

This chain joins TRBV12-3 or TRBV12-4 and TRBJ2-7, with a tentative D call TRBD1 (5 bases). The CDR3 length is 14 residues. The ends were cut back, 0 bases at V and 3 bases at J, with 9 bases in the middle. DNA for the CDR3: TGTGCCAGCAGTTTAGCGACAGCGAGCTACGAGCAGTACTTC. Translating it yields CASSLATASYEQYF.

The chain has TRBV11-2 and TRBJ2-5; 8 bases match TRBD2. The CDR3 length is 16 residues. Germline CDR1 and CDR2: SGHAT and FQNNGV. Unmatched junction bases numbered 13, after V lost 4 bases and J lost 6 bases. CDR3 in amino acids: CASSSPERERVKTQYF. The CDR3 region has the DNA TGTGCCAGCAGCTCCCCTGAGCGGGAGAGGGTAAAGACCCAGTACTTC.

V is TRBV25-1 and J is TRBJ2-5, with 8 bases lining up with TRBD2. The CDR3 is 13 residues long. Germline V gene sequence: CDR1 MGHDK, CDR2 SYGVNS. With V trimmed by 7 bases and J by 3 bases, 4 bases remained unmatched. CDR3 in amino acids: CASMRTSKETQYF. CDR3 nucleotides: TGTGCCAGCATGCGGACTAGCAAAGAGACCCAGTACTTC. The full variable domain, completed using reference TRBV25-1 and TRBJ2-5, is EADIYQTPRYLVIGTGKKITLECSQTMGHDKMYWYQQDPGMELHLIHYSYGVNSTEKGDLSSESTVSRIRTEHFPLTLESARPSHTSQYLCASMRTSKETQYFGPGTRLLVL.

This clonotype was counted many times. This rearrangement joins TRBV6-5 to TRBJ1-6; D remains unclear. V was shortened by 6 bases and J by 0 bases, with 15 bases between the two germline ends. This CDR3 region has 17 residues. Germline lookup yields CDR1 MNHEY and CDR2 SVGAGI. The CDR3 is CASSRATGSSYNSPLHF. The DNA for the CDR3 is TGTGCCAGCAGCAGAGCCACGGGAAGCTCCTATAATTCACCCCTCCACTTT.

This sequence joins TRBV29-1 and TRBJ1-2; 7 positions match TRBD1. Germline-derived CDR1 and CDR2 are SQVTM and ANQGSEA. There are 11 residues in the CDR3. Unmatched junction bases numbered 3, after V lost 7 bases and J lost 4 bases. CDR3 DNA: TGCAGCGGCCGGGACAGCTATGGCTACACCTTC. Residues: CSGRDSYGYTF. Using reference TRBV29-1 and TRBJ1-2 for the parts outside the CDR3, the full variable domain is SAVISQKPSRDICQRGTSLTIQCQVDSQVTMMFWYRQQPGQSLTLIATANQGSEATYESGFVIDKFPISRPNLTFSTLTVSNMSPEDSSIYLCSGRDSYGYTFGSGTRLTVV.

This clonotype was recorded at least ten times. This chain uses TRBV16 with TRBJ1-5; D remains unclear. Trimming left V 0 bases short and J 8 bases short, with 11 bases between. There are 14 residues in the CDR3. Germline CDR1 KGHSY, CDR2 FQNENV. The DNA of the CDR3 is TGTGCCAGCAGCCAATCGAGGCAACCGGAGCCCCAGCATTTT. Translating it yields CASSQSRQPEPQHF. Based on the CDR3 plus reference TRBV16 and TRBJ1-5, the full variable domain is GEEVAQTPKHLVRGEGQKAKLYCAPIKGHSYVFWYQQVLKNEFKFLISFQNENVFDETGMPKERFSAKCLPNSPCSLEIQATKLEDSAVYFCASSQSRQPEPQHFGDGTRLSIL.

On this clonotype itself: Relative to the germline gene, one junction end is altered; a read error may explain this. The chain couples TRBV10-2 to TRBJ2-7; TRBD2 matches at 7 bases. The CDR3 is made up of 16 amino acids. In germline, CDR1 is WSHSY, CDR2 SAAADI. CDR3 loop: CVCSASWLAVSYEQYF. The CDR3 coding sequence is TGTGTCTGCAGTGCCTCATGGCTAGCGGTCTCCTACGAGCAGTACTTC.

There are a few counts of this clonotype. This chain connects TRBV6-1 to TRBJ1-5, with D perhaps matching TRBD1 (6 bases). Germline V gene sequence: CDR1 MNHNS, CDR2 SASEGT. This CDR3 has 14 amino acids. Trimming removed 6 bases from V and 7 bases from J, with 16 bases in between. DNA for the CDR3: TGTGCCAGCAGCGGACTTTACAGGGACCAGCCCCAGCATTTT. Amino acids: CASSGLYRDQPQHF.

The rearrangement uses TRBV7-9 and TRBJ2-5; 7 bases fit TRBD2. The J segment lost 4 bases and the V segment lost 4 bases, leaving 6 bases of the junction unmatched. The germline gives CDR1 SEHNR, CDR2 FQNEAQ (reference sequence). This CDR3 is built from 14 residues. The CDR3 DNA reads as TGTGCCAGCAGCTGGGCGGGAGTGGGAGAGACCCAGTACTTC. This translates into CASSWAGVGETQYF.

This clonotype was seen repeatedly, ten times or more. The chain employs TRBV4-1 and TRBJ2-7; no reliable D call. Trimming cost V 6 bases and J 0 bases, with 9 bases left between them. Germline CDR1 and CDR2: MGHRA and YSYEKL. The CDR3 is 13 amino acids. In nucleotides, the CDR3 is TGCGCCAGCAGGGAGCACGGCTCCTACGAGCAGTACTTC. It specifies CASREHGSYEQYF.

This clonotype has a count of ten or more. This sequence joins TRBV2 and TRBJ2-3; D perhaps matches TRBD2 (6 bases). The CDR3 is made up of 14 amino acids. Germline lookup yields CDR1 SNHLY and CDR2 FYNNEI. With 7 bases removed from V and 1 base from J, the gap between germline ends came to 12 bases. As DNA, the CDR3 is TGTGCCAGCATCGGGACTCTTCGCACAGATACGCAGTATTTT. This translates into CASIGTLRTDTQYF.

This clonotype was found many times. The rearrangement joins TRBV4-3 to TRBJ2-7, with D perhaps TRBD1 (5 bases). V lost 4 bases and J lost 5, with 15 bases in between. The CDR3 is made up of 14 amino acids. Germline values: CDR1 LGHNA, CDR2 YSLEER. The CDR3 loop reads CASSPTGRVDEQYF. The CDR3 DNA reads TGCGCCAGCAGCCCAACTGGCAGGGTCGACGAGCAGTACTTC.

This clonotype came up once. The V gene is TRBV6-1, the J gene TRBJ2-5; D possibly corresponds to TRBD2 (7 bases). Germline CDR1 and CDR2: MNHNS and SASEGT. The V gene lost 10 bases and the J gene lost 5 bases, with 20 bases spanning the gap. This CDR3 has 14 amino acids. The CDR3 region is CAIKGGRRQETQYF. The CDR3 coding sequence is TGTGCCATCAAGGGGGGGAGGCGCCAGGAGACCCAGTACTTC.

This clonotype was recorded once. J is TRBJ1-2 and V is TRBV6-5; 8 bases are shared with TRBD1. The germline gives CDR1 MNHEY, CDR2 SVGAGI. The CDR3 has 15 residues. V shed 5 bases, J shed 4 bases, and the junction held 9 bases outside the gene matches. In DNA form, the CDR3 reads TGTGCCAGCAGTCTACCGGGACAGGAATTCTATGGCTACACCTTC. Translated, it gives CASSLPGQEFYGYTF.

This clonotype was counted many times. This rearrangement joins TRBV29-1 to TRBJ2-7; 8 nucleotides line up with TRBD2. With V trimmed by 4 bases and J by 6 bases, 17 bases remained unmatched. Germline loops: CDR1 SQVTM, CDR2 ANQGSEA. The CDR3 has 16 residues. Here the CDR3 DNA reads TGCAGCGTTGTAGTATTGGGACTAGGGAGTTCTGGCGAGCAGTACTTC. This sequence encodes CSVVVLGLGSSGEQYF.

The DNA for the CDR3 is TGCGCCAGTGGCAGGGTTCTGAAGCCCCAGCATTTT. Translated, it gives CASGRVLKPQHF. The chain is built from TRBV5-1 and TRBJ1-5; perhaps TRBD1 as D (5 bases). The germline CDR1 and CDR2 sequences are SGHRS and YFSETQ. Between the trimmed V and J ends, which lost 8 bases and 8 bases, there was a span of 14 bases. This CDR3 is 12 amino acids long.

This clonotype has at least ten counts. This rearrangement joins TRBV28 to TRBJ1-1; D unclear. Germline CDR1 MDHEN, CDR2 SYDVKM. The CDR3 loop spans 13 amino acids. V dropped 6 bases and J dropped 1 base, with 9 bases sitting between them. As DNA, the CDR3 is TGTGCCAGCAGGAAGATGGGGAACACTGAAGCTTTCTTT. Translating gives CASRKMGNTEAFF. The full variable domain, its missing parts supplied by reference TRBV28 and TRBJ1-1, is DVKVTQSSRYLVKRTGEKVFLECVQDMDHENMFWYRQDPGLGLRLIYFSYDVKMKEKGDIPEGYSVSREKKERFSLILESASTNQTSMYLCASRKMGNTEAFFGQGTRLTVV.